These 25 T cell receptor beta chains were all obtained from the same sample, sequenced in a study of cytomegalovirus exposure and HLA in healthy donors. The PCR used 60 Vbeta and 13 Jbeta primers. Using immunoSEQ multiplex PCR, the repertoire was profiled, and TCRdb retains in-frame clones only, with some absent. The top ten clones hold about 4% of a sample with approximately 93,000 clones, over 75% of them seen once. Sample: PBMCs. The receptor set was obtained from a man aged 50 or older in good health and CMV-seronegative.

The J gene is TRBJ2-5, the V gene TRBV7-2; TRBD2 aligns across 10 bases. V gave up 4 bases and J gave up 2 bases; unmatched junction bases: 4. This CDR3 has 15 amino acids. CDR1 is SGHTA and CDR2 is FQGNSA in the germline V gene. This CDR3 is CASSSTSGLQETQYF. In DNA form, the CDR3 reads TGTGCCAGCAGCTCGACTAGCGGGCTTCAAGAGACCCAGTACTTC.

The gene calls are TRBV2 and TRBJ2-7; TRBD2 agrees at 7 bases. Losses at the gene ends were 11 bases for V and 0 bases for J; bases not matched to a gene: 10. CDR1 and CDR2 from the germline V gene are SNHLY and FYNNEI. This CDR3 spans 14 amino acids. In nucleotides, the CDR3 is TGTGCCGGCGGCCGGGAGGCCTCCTCCTACGAGCAGTACTTC. It codes for CAGGREASSYEQYF.

The chain combines TRBV11-3 with TRBJ2-1, with TRBD2 identical over 10 bases. The V gene end was trimmed by 0 bases and the J gene end by 9 bases; junction bases not matched to a gene: 14. CDR1 is SGHNT, CDR2 YENEEA, per germline. The CDR3 runs 18 residues. CDR3: CASSLEPVASGSQGEQFF. The DNA for the CDR3 is TGTGCCAGCAGCTTAGAGCCCGTCGCTAGCGGGAGCCAAGGTGAGCAGTTCTTC. The complete variable domain, with remaining parts taken from reference TRBV11-3 and TRBJ2-1, reads EAGVVQSPRYKIIEKKQPVAFWCNPISGHNTLYWYLQNLGQGPELLIRYENEEAVDDSQLPKDRFSAERLKGVDSTLKIQPAELGDSAVYLCASSLEPVASGSQGEQFFGPGTRLTVL.

The CDR3 protein is CASSGQGAEAFF. DNA for the CDR3: TGCGCCAGCAGTGGCCAGGGGGCTGAAGCTTTCTTT. The rearrangement links TRBV10-1 to TRBJ1-1, with TRBD1 matching 7 bases. The germline V gene has CDR1 WNHNN and CDR2 SYGVQD (reference sequence). V lost 4 bases and J lost 6; bases outside the gene matches: 2. The CDR3 has 12 residues.

The genes are TRBV19 and TRBJ2-7; weak D call: TRBD1 (6 bases). Germline loops: CDR1 LNHDA, CDR2 SQIVND (reference sequence). The CDR3 covers 14 residues. Trimming pared 5 bases from V and 3 bases from J, leaving 14 bases between. CDR3 amino acids: CASSPAGGLYEQYF. As DNA, the CDR3 is TGTGCCAGTAGTCCCGCTGGGGGCCTCTACGAGCAGTACTTC.

The rearrangement joins TRBV5-1 to TRBJ1-2; TRBD1 agrees at 7 bases. Germline CDR1 SGHRS, CDR2 YFSETQ. This CDR3 is built from 16 residues. The V and J ends lost 0 bases and 3 bases, in that order; junction bases with no gene match: 8. CDR3 DNA sequence: TGCGCCAGCAGCTTGGCCCCGGACAGGTACGACTATGGCTACACCTTC. Its translation: CASSLAPDRYDYGYTF.

CDR3 DNA: TGTGCCAGCAGCCCTTCCGCCGGGACAGATTATTCCTACGAGCAGTACTTC. Its protein is CASSPSAGTDYSYEQYF. The chain couples TRBV5-4 to TRBJ2-7, with TRBD1 identical over 7 bases. The germline CDR1 and CDR2 sequences are SGHNT and YYREEE (reference sequence). The CDR3 runs to 17 residues. Trimming cost V 4 bases and J 1 base; bases outside gene matches: 14.

The chain joins TRBV28 to TRBJ2-3, with a weak D call TRBD1 (6 bases). The CDR3 runs 13 residues. Germline V gene data show CDR1 as MDHEN and CDR2 as SYDVKM. V gave up 10 bases and J gave up 1 base, with 12 bases separating them. Here the CDR3 reads CATRDTGTDTQYF. The CDR3 DNA reads as TGTGCCACACGGGACACAGGCACAGATACGCAGTATTTT.

This clone was counted a few times. The CDR3 is CASSVGSGLTYNEQFF. The CDR3 DNA follows: TGTGCCAGCAGCGTAGGCTCCGGTCTAACCTACAATGAGCAGTTCTTC. The chain joins TRBV9 to TRBJ2-1; no definite D call. V shed 0 bases and J shed 2 bases, with 12 bases lying between them. The CDR3 extends over 16 amino acids. The germline V gene has CDR1 SGDLS and CDR2 YYNGEE.

V is TRBV5-4 and J is TRBJ2-7; D possibly corresponds to TRBD1 (6 bases). The CDR3 runs 14 residues. Germline CDR1 SGHNT, CDR2 YYREEE (reference sequence). Trimming took 4 bases from V and 3 from J, leaving 14 bases between them. CDR3 nucleotides: TGTGCCAGCAGCACAAGACAGGCAGGCTACGAGCAGTACTTC. Translated: CASSTRQAGYEQYF.

The chain has TRBV2 and TRBJ1-1; D gene ambiguous. The V and J ends lost 3 bases and 11 bases respectively, with 13 bases between them. CDR1 and CDR2 from the germline V gene are SNHLY and FYNNEI. CDR3 size: 12 residues. The CDR3 DNA reads TGTGCCAGCAGTGACTATCTTTCCGGGGCTTTCTTT. This codes for CASSDYLSGAFF. Together with reference TRBV2 and TRBJ1-1, the CDR3 gives the full variable domain: EPEVTQTPSHQVTQMGQEVILRCVPISNHLYFYWYRQILGQKVEFLVSFYNNEISEKSEIFDDQFSVERPDGSNFTLKIRSTKLEDSAMYFCASSDYLSGAFFGQGTRLTVV.

The rearrangement joins TRBV30 to TRBJ2-6; weak D call: TRBD1 (6 bases). CDR3 size: 14 residues. Trimming pared 7 bases from V and 0 bases from J, leaving 10 bases between. CDR1 and CDR2 (germline): GTSNPN, SVGIG (reference sequence). The CDR3 loop is CASQGRSGANVLTF. CDR3 sequence (DNA): TGTGCCTCACAGGGACGCTCTGGGGCCAACGTCCTGACTTTC.

The chain employs TRBV18 and TRBJ1-6; a weak D match, TRBD1 (5 bases). V lost 3 bases, J lost 8 bases, and 14 bases lay in between. The germline V gene has CDR1 KGHSH and CDR2 LQKENI. This CDR3 has 15 residues. CDR3 nucleotide sequence: TGTGCCAGCTCACCTCAGGGCCAAAGGGATTCACCCCTCCACTTT. Its protein is CASSPQGQRDSPLHF.

The CDR3 DNA follows: TGTGCCACCAGCAAGGGAGCTATCTATGGCTACACCTTC. Protein: CATSKGAIYGYTF. V and J are TRBV15 and TRBJ1-2; D unclear. The CDR3 spans 13 residues. Deletions cut 4 bases from V and 4 bases from J, with 10 bases between. The V gene's germline CDR1 is LNHNV and CDR2 YYDKDF (reference sequence).

The chain recombines TRBV10-2 with TRBJ1-2; TRBD1 matches at 10 bases. With V trimmed by 6 bases and J by 8 bases, 9 bases remained unmatched. The CDR3 consists of 14 residues. Germline V lookup: CDR1 WSHSY, CDR2 SAAADI. The CDR3 here is CASSPGTGVGGYTF. CDR3 sequence (DNA): TGCGCCAGCAGCCCCGGGACAGGGGTGGGAGGCTACACCTTC.

V and J are TRBV28 and TRBJ2-2; D might be TRBD2 (6 bases). This CDR3 region has 16 residues. The ends were cut back, 3 bases at V and 8 bases at J, with 19 bases in the middle. Per germline, CDR1 MDHEN and CDR2 SYDVKM. CDR3 loop: CASSFMGGLKTGELFF. The CDR3 nucleotides are TGTGCCAGCAGTTTTATGGGGGGACTCAAGACTGGGGAGCTGTTTTTT. Based on the CDR3 plus reference TRBV28 and TRBJ2-2, the full variable domain is DVKVTQSSRYLVKRTGEKVFLECVQDMDHENMFWYRQDPGLGLRLIYFSYDVKMKEKGDIPEGYSVSREKKERFSLILESASTNQTSMYLCASSFMGGLKTGELFFGEGSRLTVL.

The chain recombines TRBV11-2 with TRBJ2-7, with 8 bases identical to TRBD2. The CDR3 contains 14 residues. Germline values: CDR1 SGHAT, CDR2 FQNNGV. Trimming took 1 base from V and 4 from J; bases not matched to a gene: 3. CDR3 coding DNA: TGTGCCAGCAGCTTAGCGGGACTAGGTTACGAGCAGTACTTC. Translation: CASSLAGLGYEQYF.

This chain connects TRBV7-9 to TRBJ2-3, with 16 bases identical to TRBD2. CDR1 is SEHNR, CDR2 FQNEAQ, per germline (reference sequence). This CDR3 contains 17 residues. Trimming removed 5 bases from V and 4 bases from J; junction bases left unmatched: 6. CDR3 residues: CASSPGTSGRGPDTQYF. Written as DNA, the CDR3 is TGTGCCAGCAGCCCTGGGACTAGCGGGAGGGGGCCAGATACGCAGTATTTT.

This sequence joins TRBV30 and TRBJ2-3; TRBD1 is a possible D gene (6 bases). This CDR3 is built from 16 residues. Per germline, CDR1 GTSNPN and CDR2 SVGIG (reference sequence). The V gene lost 5 bases and the J gene lost 0 bases, with 18 bases spanning the gap. The CDR3 sequence: CAWSQGGASSTDTQYF. For the CDR3, the DNA is TGTGCCTGGTCTCAAGGGGGAGCTTCTAGCACAGATACGCAGTATTTT. Drawing the rest from reference TRBV30 and TRBJ2-3, the complete variable domain is SQTIHQWPATLVQPVGSPLSLECTVEGTSNPNLYWYRQAAGRGLQLLFYSVGIGQISSEVPQNLSASRPQDRQFILSSKKLLLSDSGFYLCAWSQGGASSTDTQYFGPGTRLTVL.

The chain employs TRBV9 and TRBJ1-1, with 9 bases aligning to TRBD1. Per germline, CDR1 SGDLS and CDR2 YYNGEE. Germline trimming cut 3 bases from V and 1 base from J; bases unmatched to any gene: 4. The CDR3 has 15 amino acids. As DNA, the CDR3 is TGTGCCAGCAGCGCCTACAGGGGGCAGAACACTGAAGCTTTCTTT. It codes for CASSAYRGQNTEAFF.

This rearrangement joins TRBV19 to TRBJ2-3; 9 bases are a match to TRBD1. CDR1 is LNHDA and CDR2 is SQIVND in the germline V gene (reference sequence). The CDR3 runs 15 residues. J lost 6 bases, V lost 5 bases, and 9 bases had no gene match. CDR3 residues: CASSGSGTGPDTQYF. CDR3 coding DNA: TGTGCCAGTAGTGGGTCCGGGACAGGGCCTGATACGCAGTATTTT.

J is TRBJ2-1 and V is TRBV30; TRBD1 aligns across 10 bases. Per germline, CDR1 GTSNPN and CDR2 SVGIG (reference sequence). The CDR3 covers 13 residues. V shed 5 bases and J 9 bases; nucleotides not matched to a gene: 7. The CDR3: CAWSRQGAGEQFF. CDR3 DNA sequence: TGTGCCTGGTCTCGACAGGGGGCGGGTGAGCAGTTCTTC.

This clone was seen more than once but under ten times. The rearrangement joins TRBV5-6 to TRBJ2-7, with 9 bases fitting TRBD2. This CDR3 is built from 15 residues. With V trimmed by 0 bases and J by 3 bases, 4 bases remained unmatched. In germline, CDR1 is SGHDT, CDR2 YYEEEE. For the CDR3, the DNA is TGTGCCAGCAGCTTGGGGACTAGCGATTTCTACGAGCAGTACTTC. Protein: CASSLGTSDFYEQYF.

V usage is TRBV7-3 and J usage is TRBJ2-3, with a possible D match to TRBD2 (6 bases). In germline, CDR1 is SGHTA, CDR2 FQGTGA. There are 15 residues in the CDR3. V lost 3 bases to trimming and J lost 5 bases, with 15 bases between them. In DNA, the CDR3 is TGTGCCAGCAGCTTCCGCCGACTAGTTGTAGATACGCAGTATTTT. It encodes CASSFRRLVVDTQYF.

This rearrangement joins TRBV2 to TRBJ2-1; TRBD2 aligns across 7 bases. The CDR3 is 15 amino acids. Germline-derived CDR1 and CDR2 are SNHLY and FYNNEI. J gave up 6 bases and V 3 bases, and 8 bases lay outside the gene matches. The CDR3 loop is CASSDGGSFSNEQFF. The DNA for the CDR3 is TGTGCCAGCAGTGACGGCGGGAGTTTTAGCAATGAGCAGTTCTTC.